This T cell receptor (beta chain) was found in a study of vaccination and CD4 T cells after COVID-19. Germline assignment: CDR1 MNHNS and CDR2 SASEGT. This CDR3 comprises 16 residues. V was trimmed by 6 bases and J by 0 bases, leaving 17 bases between them. About this clonotype: No antigen is known for it.

Cultured CD4+ T cell DNA underwent sequencing with the Oncomine TCR Beta short-read assay. TCRdb reprocessed the PCR reads via MiXCR and lists one record per CDR3 protein. The data show several thousand distinct CDR3 sequences, around 40% seen once. Treatment here: approximately 9-day PBMC culture with coronavirus spike peptide pools or control peptides (ViraFEST assay). An unexposed donor provided the CD4+ T cells, which were collected before the COVID-19 pandemic (2011-2018). This clonotype was sampled from a human donor in good health. The chain couples TRBV6-1 to TRBJ1-1; D is perhaps TRBD1 (5 bases). Input material: CD4+ T cells from blood, cultured in vitro. CDR3 residues: CASSPGGRRMNTEAFF. In DNA, the CDR3 is TGTGCCAGCAGCCCTGGGGGGAGGCGGATGAACACTGAAGCTTTCTTT.